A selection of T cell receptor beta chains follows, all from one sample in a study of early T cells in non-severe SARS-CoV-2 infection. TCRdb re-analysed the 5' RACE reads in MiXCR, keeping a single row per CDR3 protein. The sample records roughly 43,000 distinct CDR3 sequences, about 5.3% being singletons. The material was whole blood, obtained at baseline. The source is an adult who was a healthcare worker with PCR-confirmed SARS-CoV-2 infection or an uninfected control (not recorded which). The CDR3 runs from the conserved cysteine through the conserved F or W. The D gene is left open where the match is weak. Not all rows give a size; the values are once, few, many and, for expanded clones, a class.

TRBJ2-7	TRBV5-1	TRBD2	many	CASSISGTYEQYF	TGCGCCAGCAGCATCAGCGGGACCTACGAGCAGTACTTC
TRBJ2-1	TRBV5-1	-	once	CASSPTSRGTYNEQFF	TGCGCCAGCAGCCCGACTAGCAGGGGGACCTACAATGAGCAGTTCTTC
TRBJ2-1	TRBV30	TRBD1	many	CAWDYRDRQYNEQFF	TGTGCCTGGGACTACCGGGACAGGCAATACAATGAGCAGTTCTTC
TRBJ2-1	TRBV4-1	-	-	CASSAAGEQFF	TGCGCCAGCAGCGCGGCGGGTGAGCAGTTCTTC
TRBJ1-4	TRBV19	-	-	CASQKSGGSTNEKLFF	TGTGCCAGTCAAAAATCGGGAGGATCAACTAATGAAAAACTGTTTTTT
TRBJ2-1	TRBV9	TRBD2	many	CASSVRSGSPYNEQFF	TGTGCCAGCAGCGTAAGGAGCGGGAGTCCCTACAATGAGCAGTTCTTC
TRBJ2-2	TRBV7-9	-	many	CASSFLNTGELFF	TGTGCCAGCAGCTTCCTGAACACCGGGGAGCTGTTTTTT
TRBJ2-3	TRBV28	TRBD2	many	CASSPDSGGGFFRTDTQYF	TGTGCCAGCAGTCCGGATAGCGGGGGGGGTTTTTTTAGGACAGATACGCAGTATTTT
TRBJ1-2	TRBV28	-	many	CASSLQGNYGYTF	TGTGCCAGCAGTTTACAGGGAAACTATGGCTACACCTTC
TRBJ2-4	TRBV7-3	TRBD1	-	CASSLGTGVNIQYF	TGTGCCAGCAGCTTAGGGACAGGGGTAAACATTCAGTACTTC
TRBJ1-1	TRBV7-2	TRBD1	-	CASSYTGAPNTEAFF	TGTGCCAGCAGCTACACAGGGGCCCCGAACACTGAAGCTTTCTTT
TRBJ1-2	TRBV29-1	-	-	CSVEKIGPYGYTF	TGCAGCGTTGAAAAGATTGGACCCTATGGCTACACCTTC
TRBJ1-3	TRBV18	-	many	CASSPRWGLSGNTIYF	TGTGCCAGCTCACCACGGTGGGGGCTCTCTGGAAACACCATATATTTT
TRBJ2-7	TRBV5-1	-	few	CASSLVGSVTYEQYF	TGCGCCAGCAGCTTGGTAGGTAGCGTCACCTACGAGCAGTACTTC
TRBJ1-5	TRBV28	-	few	CASSFIGQPQHF	TGTGCCAGCAGTTTTATAGGCCAGCCCCAGCATTTT
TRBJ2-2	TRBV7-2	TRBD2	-	CASSYGLAEITGELFF	TGTGCCAGCAGCTACGGACTAGCGGAGATCACCGGGGAGCTGTTTTTT
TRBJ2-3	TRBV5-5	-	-	CASSPDGLNRDTQYF	TGTGCCAGCAGCCCTGACGGCCTCAACAGGGATACGCAGTATTTT
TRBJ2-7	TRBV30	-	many	CAWRLQGQGYEQYF	TGTGCCTGGAGGCTCCAAGGGCAGGGCTACGAGCAGTACTTC
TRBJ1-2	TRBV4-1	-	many	CASSQDLSGGGGYTF	TGCGCCAGCAGCCAAGATCTTTCCGGGGGCGGTGGCTACACCTTC
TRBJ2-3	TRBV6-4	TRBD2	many	CASSVLAGGTDTQYF	TGTGCCAGCAGCGTACTAGCGGGGGGCACAGATACGCAGTATTTT
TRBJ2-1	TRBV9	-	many	CASSVGDFDNEQFF	TGTGCCAGCAGCGTAGGTGACTTCGACAATGAGCAGTTCTTC
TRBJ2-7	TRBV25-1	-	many	CASSDSRSYEQYF	TGTGCCAGCAGTGATTCCCGCTCCTACGAGCAGTACTTC
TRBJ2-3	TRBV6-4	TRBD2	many	CASSETSGRDTQYF	TGTGCCAGCAGTGAGACTAGCGGGAGAGATACGCAGTATTTT
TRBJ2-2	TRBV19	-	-	CASVPGITGELFF	TGTGCCAGTGTCCCGGGGATCACCGGGGAGCTGTTTTTT
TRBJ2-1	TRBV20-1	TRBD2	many	CSASLTSGAYNEQFF	TGCAGTGCTAGTTTGACTAGCGGGGCCTACAATGAGCAGTTCTTC
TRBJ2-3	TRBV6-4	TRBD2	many	CASSEGTSGPTDTQYF	TGTGCCAGCAGTGAGGGGACTAGCGGGCCCACAGATACGCAGTATTTT
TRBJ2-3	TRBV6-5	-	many	CASSLGVGRGADTQYF	TGTGCCAGCAGCTTAGGGGTAGGCAGGGGGGCAGATACGCAGTATTTT
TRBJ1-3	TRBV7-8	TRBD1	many	CASSRTGTETGNTIYF	TGTGCCAGCAGCAGGACCGGGACAGAGACTGGAAACACCATATATTTT
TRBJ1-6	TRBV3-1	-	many	CASSLGRTSSYNSPLHF	TGTGCCAGCAGCCTAGGGCGGACTAGCTCCTATAATTCACCCCTCCACTTT
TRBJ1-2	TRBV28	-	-	CASSPTGTHGYTF	TGTGCCAGCAGTCCAACAGGGACGCATGGCTACACCTTC
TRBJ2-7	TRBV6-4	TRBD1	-	CASSEQTGGEQYF	TGTGCCAGCAGTGAACAGACAGGGGGCGAGCAGTACTTC
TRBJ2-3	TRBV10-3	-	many	CAISDRAAGRNTDTQYF	TGTGCCATCAGTGACAGGGCCGCGGGCCGGAACACAGATACGCAGTATTTT
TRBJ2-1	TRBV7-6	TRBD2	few	CASSSSGVINNEQFF	TGTGCCAGCAGCTCTAGCGGGGTTATAAACAATGAGCAGTTCTTC
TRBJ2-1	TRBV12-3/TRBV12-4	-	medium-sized	CASSFHNEQFF	TGTGCCAGCAGTTTCCACAATGAGCAGTTCTTC
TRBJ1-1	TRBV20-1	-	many	CSAPEGAANTEAFF	TGCAGTGCCCCAGAGGGAGCCGCGAACACTGAAGCTTTCTTT
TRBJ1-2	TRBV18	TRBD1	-	CASSPGTEGYTF	TGTGCCAGCTCACCGGGGACAGAAGGCTACACCTTC
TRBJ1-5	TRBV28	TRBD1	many	CASSFPGGLGNQPQHF	TGTGCCAGCAGTTTTCCAGGGGGCCTTGGCAATCAGCCCCAGCATTTT
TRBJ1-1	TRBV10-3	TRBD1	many	CATGQGNTEAFF	TGTGCCACGGGACAGGGCAACACTGAAGCTTTCTTT
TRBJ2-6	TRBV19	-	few	CASRPAGANVLTF	TGTGCCAGTAGACCGGCTGGGGCCAACGTCCTGACTTTC
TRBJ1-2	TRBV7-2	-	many	CASSFGTNLYGYTF	TGTGCCAGCAGCTTCGGGACAAATTTATATGGCTACACCTTC
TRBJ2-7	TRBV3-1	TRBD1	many	CASSPRGQGIREQYF	TGTGCCAGCAGCCCGCGGGGACAGGGGATCCGGGAGCAGTACTTC
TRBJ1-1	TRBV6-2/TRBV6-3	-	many	CASRIQNTEAFF	TGTGCCAGCAGGATACAGAACACTGAAGCTTTCTTT
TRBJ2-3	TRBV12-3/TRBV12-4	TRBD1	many	CASRYGQASTDTQYF	TGTGCCAGCAGATACGGACAGGCCTCCACAGATACGCAGTATTTT
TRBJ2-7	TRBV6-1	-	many	CASSEPRSQNLGNEQYF	TGTGCCAGCAGTGAACCCAGAAGCCAAAATCTAGGCAACGAGCAGTACTTC
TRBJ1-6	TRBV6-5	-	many	CASSYAEPNSPLHF	TGTGCCAGCAGTTACGCAGAGCCGAATTCACCCCTCCACTTT
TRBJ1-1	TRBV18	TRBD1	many	CASSLPGQGTEAFF	TGTGCCAGCTCACTTCCGGGACAGGGGACTGAAGCTTTCTTT
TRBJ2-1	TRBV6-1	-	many	CASSETGYEQFF	TGTGCCAGCAGTGAAACGGGCTATGAGCAGTTCTTC
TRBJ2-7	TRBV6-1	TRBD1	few	CASSAGQGFEQYF	TGTGCCAGCAGTGCGGGACAGGGATTCGAGCAGTACTTC
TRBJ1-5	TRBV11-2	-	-	CASSLRPVSNQPRHF	TGTGCCAGCAGCTTACGACCGGTTAGCAATCAGCCCCGGCATTTT
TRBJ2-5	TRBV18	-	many	CASSQGHQEETQYF	TGTGCCAGCTCACAGGGACACCAAGAAGAGACCCAGTACTTC
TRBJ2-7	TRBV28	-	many	CASSLLPYEQYF	TGTGCCAGCAGTTTATTGCCCTACGAGCAGTACTTC
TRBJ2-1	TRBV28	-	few	CASSPRGSAGNEQFF	TGTGCCAGCAGTCCAAGGGGGAGTGCAGGCAATGAGCAGTTCTTC
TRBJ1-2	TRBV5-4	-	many	CASSFPARDGYTF	TGTGCCAGCAGCTTCCCCGCCCGTGATGGCTACACCTTC
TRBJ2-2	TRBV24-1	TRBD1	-	CATSGSGTGTTGELFF	TGTGCCACCAGTGGCTCCGGGACAGGGACCACCGGGGAGCTGTTTTTT
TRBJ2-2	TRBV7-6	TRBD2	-	CASRRTSGSGEPFF	TGTGCCAGCAGGCGGACTAGCGGGAGCGGGGAGCCGTTTTTT
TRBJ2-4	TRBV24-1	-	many	CATTAHYDGSNIQYF	TGTGCCACCACCGCTCATTACGACGGGAGCAACATTCAGTACTTC
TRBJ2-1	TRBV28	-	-	CASSFGAYYNEQFF	TGTGCCAGCAGTTTCGGGGCATATTACAATGAGCAGTTCTTC
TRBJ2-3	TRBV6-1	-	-	CASSEVSGSTDTQYF	TGTGCCAGCAGTGAAGTCAGCGGGAGCACAGATACGCAGTATTTT
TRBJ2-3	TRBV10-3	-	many	CAISELTDTQYF	TGTGCCATCAGTGAATTAACAGATACGCAGTATTTT